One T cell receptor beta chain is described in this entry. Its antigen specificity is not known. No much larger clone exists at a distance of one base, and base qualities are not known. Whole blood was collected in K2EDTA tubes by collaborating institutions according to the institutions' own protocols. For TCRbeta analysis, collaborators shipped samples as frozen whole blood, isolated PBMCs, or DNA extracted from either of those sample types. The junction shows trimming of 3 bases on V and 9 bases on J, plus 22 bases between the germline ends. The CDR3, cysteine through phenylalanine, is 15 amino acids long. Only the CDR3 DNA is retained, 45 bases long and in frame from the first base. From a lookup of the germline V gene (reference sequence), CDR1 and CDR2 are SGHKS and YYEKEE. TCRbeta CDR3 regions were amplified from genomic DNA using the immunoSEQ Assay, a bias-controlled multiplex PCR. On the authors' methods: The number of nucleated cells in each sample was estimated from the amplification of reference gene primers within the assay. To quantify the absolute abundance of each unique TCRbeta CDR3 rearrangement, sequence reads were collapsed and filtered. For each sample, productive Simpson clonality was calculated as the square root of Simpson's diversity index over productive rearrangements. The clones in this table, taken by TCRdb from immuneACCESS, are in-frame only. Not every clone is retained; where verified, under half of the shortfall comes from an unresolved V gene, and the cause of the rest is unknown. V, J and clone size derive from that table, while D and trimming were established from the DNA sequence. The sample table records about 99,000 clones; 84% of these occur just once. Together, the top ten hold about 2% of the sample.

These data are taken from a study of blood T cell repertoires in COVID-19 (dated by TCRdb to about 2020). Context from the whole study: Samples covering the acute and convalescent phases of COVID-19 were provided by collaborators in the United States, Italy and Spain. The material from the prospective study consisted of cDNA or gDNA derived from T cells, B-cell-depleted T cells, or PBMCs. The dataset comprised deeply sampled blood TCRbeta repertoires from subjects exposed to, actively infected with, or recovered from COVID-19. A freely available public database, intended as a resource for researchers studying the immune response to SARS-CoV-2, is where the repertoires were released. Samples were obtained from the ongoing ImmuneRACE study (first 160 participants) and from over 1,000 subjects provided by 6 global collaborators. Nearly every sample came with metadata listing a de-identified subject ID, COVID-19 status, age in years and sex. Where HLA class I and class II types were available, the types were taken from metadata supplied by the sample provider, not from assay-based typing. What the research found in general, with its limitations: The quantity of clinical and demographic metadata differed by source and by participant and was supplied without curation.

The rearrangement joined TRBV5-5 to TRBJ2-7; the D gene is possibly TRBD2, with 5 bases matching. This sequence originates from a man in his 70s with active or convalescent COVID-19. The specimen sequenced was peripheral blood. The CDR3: CASSSEVAQMFGQYF. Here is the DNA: TGTGCCAGCAGCTCGGAGGTGGCTCAAATGTTTGGGCAGTACTTC.